Presented here are 32 T cell receptor beta chains from one specimen sequenced in a study of T cells in Graves' hyperthyroidism and ophthalmopathy. Amplification of TCR beta CDR3 regions was performed using RNA transcripts as template. A first-round RT-PCR of the TCR CDR3 used the HTBI primer set. TCRdb re-derived calls from the multiplex PCR reads in MiXCR, one entry per CDR3 protein. The sample comprises some 650,000 distinct CDR3 sequences, more than 15% of which are singletons, and 2.5% to 4% rests with the top ten. Sequencing input: blood. The receptors here all came from a woman between 40 and 50 years old with Graves' ophthalmopathy.

This clonotype was counted at least ten times. The V gene is TRBV20-1, the J gene TRBJ2-1; 7 bases align to TRBD2. The V gene's germline CDR1 is DFQATT and CDR2 SNEGSKA (reference sequence). J gave up 2 bases and V 5 bases, and 6 bases lay outside the gene matches. The CDR3 has 14 residues. CDR3 in amino acids: CSAERGGPYNEQFF. The CDR3 bases are TGCAGTGCTGAGCGGGGAGGGCCCTACAATGAGCAGTTCTTC.

Comment on this clonotype: Since a much larger clone is just one base distant, this may be a read error. V is TRBV20-1 and J is TRBJ2-7; 9 positions agree with TRBD1. Matching the DNA end better, TRBJ2-1 makes the J call doubtful. Germline values: CDR1 DFQATT, CDR2 SNEGSKA (reference sequence). The CDR3 is 12 amino acids. The CDR3 spells CSAWTGDNEQFF. The CDR3, as DNA: TGCAGTGCTTGGACAGGGGATAACGAGCAGTTCTTC.

This clonotype showed up just a few times. The chain employs TRBV5-1 and TRBJ2-7; 8 bases align to TRBD2. V was pared by 1 base and J by 4 bases, with 16 bases of the junction left unmatched. Germline lookup yields CDR1 SGHRS and CDR2 YFSETQ. The CDR3 is 18 residues long. The CDR3 coding sequence is TGCGCCAGCAGCTTGAACCCACCGGGGAGCGGGAGTAGTTACGAGCAGTACTTC. Its protein is CASSLNPPGSGSSYEQYF.

This clonotype was picked up many times. This sequence joins TRBV28 and TRBJ2-7; no clear D gene. V was cut by 3 bases and J by 5 bases, with 14 bases left in between. In germline, CDR1 is MDHEN, CDR2 SYDVKM. This CDR3 region has 14 residues. Here the CDR3 reads CASSLGQARNEQYF. CDR3 DNA: TGTGCCAGCAGTTTGGGCCAGGCACGGAACGAGCAGTACTTC.

The CDR3 is CASSAQARPDQPQHF. The DNA of the CDR3 is TGTGCCAGCAGCGCGCAAGCCAGGCCTGATCAGCCCCAGCATTTT. The chain carries TRBV6-1 and TRBJ1-5; D is ambiguous. Germline V gives CDR1 MNHNS, CDR2 SASEGT. CDR3 size: 15 residues. V shed 6 bases and J shed 5 bases, with 17 bases lying between them.

This clonotype was detected many times. This chain uses TRBV7-9 with TRBJ2-1; D not resolved. This CDR3 is built from 15 residues. Germline values: CDR1 SEHNR, CDR2 FQNEAQ (reference sequence). V was pared by 5 bases and J by 6 bases, with 17 bases between. For the CDR3, the DNA is TGTGCCAGCAGCCGAGGCCCAGGACGGCCCAATGAGCAGTTCTTC. Amino acids: CASSRGPGRPNEQFF.

This chain uses TRBV7-8 with TRBJ1-4, with a possible D match to TRBD1 (6 bases). The CDR3 length is 13 residues. Per germline, CDR1 SGHVS and CDR2 FQNEAQ. V was trimmed by 8 bases and J by 8 bases, leaving 15 bases between them. The chain's CDR3 is CASRGAQWEKLFF. The CDR3 DNA follows: TGTGCCAGCCGGGGGGCGCAATGGGAAAAACTGTTTTTT.

At least ten counts were recorded for this clonotype. This chain uses TRBV28 with TRBJ2-2, with 13 bases matching TRBD2. Germline trimming cut 4 bases from V and 3 bases from J; bases unmatched to any gene: 14. The germline V gene encodes CDR1 MDHEN and CDR2 SYDVKM. CDR3 size: 20 residues. The DNA of the CDR3 is TGTGCCAGCAGTTCCCCCCAAGGACTAGCGGGAGCTTACGACACCGGGGAGCTGTTTTTT. Protein sequence: CASSSPQGLAGAYDTGELFF. Full variable domain (missing parts from reference TRBV28 and TRBJ2-2): DVKVTQSSRYLVKRTGEKVFLECVQDMDHENMFWYRQDPGLGLRLIYFSYDVKMKEKGDIPEGYSVSREKKERFSLILESASTNQTSMYLCASSSPQGLAGAYDTGELFFGEGSRLTVL.

In this sample, this clonotype turned up a few times. This chain links TRBV10-3 with TRBJ2-5; 7 bases map to TRBD1. Per germline, CDR1 ENHRY and CDR2 SYGVKD. The CDR3 is 13 amino acids. The trim removed 8 bases at V and 1 base at J, leaving 4 bases unmatched. The CDR3 nucleotides are TGTGCCATCTCGAGGGGGCTCCAAGAGACCCAGTACTTC. This codes for CAISRGLQETQYF.

This clonotype was seen more than once but under ten times. The rearrangement links TRBV7-3 to TRBJ2-2; 8 bases agree with TRBD1. CDR1 is SGHTA, CDR2 FQGTGA, per germline. With V trimmed by 5 bases and J by 1 base, 9 bases remained unmatched. CDR3 length: 17 amino acids. CDR3 region: CASSPYRQGRNTGELFF. The CDR3 DNA reads TGTGCCAGCAGCCCTTATCGACAGGGGAGGAACACCGGGGAGCTGTTTTTT.

This clonotype came up a few times. The chain uses TRBV7-3 and TRBJ2-1; D perhaps matches TRBD2 (5 bases). V shed 8 bases and J shed 7 bases, with 12 bases lying between them. Germline V gives CDR1 SGHTA, CDR2 FQGTGA. CDR3 size: 12 residues. CDR3 in amino acids: CASSGYGNEQFF. The CDR3 bases are TGTGCCAGCTCGGGATATGGGAATGAGCAGTTCTTC.

This clonotype was seen repeatedly, ten times or more. The chain combines TRBV15 with TRBJ2-1; perhaps TRBD1 as D (5 bases). CDR1 and CDR2 from the germline V gene are LNHNV and YYDKDF (reference sequence). The CDR3 extends over 15 amino acids. Trimming shortened V by 0 bases and J by 5 bases, and 11 bases separated the two germline ends. The CDR3 spells CATSRDGQGHNEQFF. Here the CDR3 DNA reads TGTGCCACCAGCAGAGATGGGCAGGGTCACAATGAGCAGTTCTTC.

This clonotype was seen only once. At one of its ends the junction is not consistent with the germline gene, which may arise from a read error. This sequence joins TRBV4-2 and TRBJ2-3; D could derive from TRBD1 or TRBD2 (5 bases each). The CDR3 sequence is 17 residues long. Germline CDR1 and CDR2: LGHNA and YNFKEQ. The CDR3 sequence: CASSPGYIDASTDTQCF. CDR3 DNA sequence: TGTGCCAGCAGTCCAGGGTACATAGATGCTAGCACAGATACGCAGTGTTTT.

This clonotype was counted at least ten times. The chain couples TRBV2 to TRBJ1-2; TRBD1 agrees at 7 bases. Germline V gene data show CDR1 as SNHLY and CDR2 as FYNNEI. There are 14 residues in the CDR3. The ends lost 6 bases at V and 0 bases at J; junction bases unmatched: 4. CDR3 DNA: TGTGCCAGCAGCGCACAGGGGCCTAACTATGGCTACACCTTC. It is translated as CASSAQGPNYGYTF.

In this sample, this clonotype turned up many times. The CDR3 DNA follows: TGTGCCAGCAGTGAGGGCTACCTGTCCTACGAGCAGTACTTC. Protein product: CASSEGYLSYEQYF. This chain uses TRBV12-3 or TRBV12-4 with TRBJ2-7, with TRBD2 as a possible D gene (5 bases). The ends were cut back, 5 bases at V and 1 base at J, with 12 bases in the middle. The CDR3 is made up of 14 amino acids.

This clonotype has ten or more counts. V usage is TRBV2 and J usage is TRBJ2-3, with 8 bases aligning to TRBD1. CDR3 length equals 15 residues. Germline V gives CDR1 SNHLY, CDR2 FYNNEI. V shed 7 bases, J shed 4 bases, and the junction held 10 bases outside the gene matches. DNA of the CDR3: TGTGCCAGCACGGCACAGGGGGTTGGCGCAGATACGCAGTATTTT. Amino acid sequence: CASTAQGVGADTQYF.

The chain links TRBV7-6 to TRBJ2-1, with TRBD2 matching 12 bases. This CDR3 has 16 residues. V shed 0 bases and J 9 bases; nucleotides not matched to a gene: 6. CDR1 and CDR2 from the germline V gene are SGHVS and FNYEAQ. The CDR3 sequence: CASSLAASGGAVEQFF. The CDR3 DNA is TGTGCCAGCAGCTTAGCGGCTAGCGGGGGGGCAGTTGAGCAGTTCTTC.

This clonotype was observed at least ten times. The rearrangement joins TRBV6-5 to TRBJ2-7; TRBD2 matches at 11 bases. J gave up 6 bases and V 0 bases, and 4 bases lay outside the gene matches. The CDR3 totals 15 residues. The germline CDR1 and CDR2 sequences are MNHEY and SVGAGI. CDR3 amino acids: CASSYSGTSGREQYF. The DNA for the CDR3 is TGTGCCAGCAGTTACTCGGGGACTAGCGGACGCGAGCAGTACTTC.

This clonotype has a count of ten or more. This rearrangement joins TRBV3-1 to TRBJ2-1; D remains unclear. Trimming took off 1 base at V and 9 bases at J, with 7 bases between the two ends. CDR3 length: 12 amino acids. Germline values: CDR1 LGHDT, CDR2 YNNKEL (reference sequence). The CDR3 spells CASSQVEGEQFF. In nucleotides, the CDR3 is TGTGCCAGCAGCCAAGTCGAAGGTGAGCAGTTCTTC.

The chain couples TRBV20-1 to TRBJ1-6; a weak D match, TRBD1 (5 bases). The germline gives CDR1 DFQATT, CDR2 SNEGSKA (reference sequence). V was clipped by 2 bases and J by 8 bases, with 16 bases between them. The CDR3 is 15 amino acids. CDR3 nucleotides: TGCAGTGCTAGACCCCCTCTCAAAGGGGATTCACCCCTCCACTTT. The encoded protein is CSARPPLKGDSPLHF.

The chain links TRBV30 to TRBJ2-2; D is uncertain. Trimming removed 0 bases at V and 7 bases at J, with 6 bases between. This CDR3 has 12 amino acids. CDR1 and CDR2 (germline): GTSNPN, SVGIG (reference sequence). The CDR3 coding sequence is TGTGCCTGGAGTGTACTGGGCGGGGAGCTGTTTTTT. Protein product: CAWSVLGGELFF.

This chain uses TRBV20-1 with TRBJ1-4; D is unclear. Germline V gene lookup returns CDR1 DFQATT and CDR2 SNEGSKA (reference sequence). Trimming stripped 3 bases from V and 0 bases from J, with 8 bases between. This CDR3 is built from 14 residues. The CDR3 region is CSARGYATNEKLFF. DNA of the CDR3: TGCAGTGCTAGGGGATATGCAACTAATGAAAAACTGTTTTTT.

As to this clonotype: A much more abundant neighbour one base away suggests this may be a read error. This chain links TRBV6-1 with TRBJ1-2; D is unclear. Germline V lookup: CDR1 MNHNS, CDR2 SASEGT. This CDR3 region has 14 residues. This CDR3 is CASSEGTISEGCTF. The CDR3 DNA is TGTGCCAGCAGTGAAGGGACGATTTCTGAGGGCTGCACCTTC.

This chain uses TRBV12-3 or TRBV12-4 with TRBJ1-2; D is undetermined. The CDR3 covers 13 residues. Trimming removed 10 bases at V and 8 bases at J, with 20 bases between. CDR3 bases: TGTGCCACCGCTAATAGGACGGTCTTCGGCTACACCTTC. It codes for CATANRTVFGYTF.

This clonotype was counted many times. This chain connects TRBV6-1 to TRBJ1-3; unclear D gene. Germline lookup yields CDR1 MNHNS and CDR2 SASEGT. V lost 5 bases to trimming and J lost 0 bases, with 14 bases between them. This CDR3 has 16 residues. CDR3 sequence reads: CASSPSSKGSGNTIYF. The CDR3 bases are TGTGCCAGCAGTCCCTCTAGCAAAGGCTCTGGAAACACCATATATTTT.

V usage is TRBV10-3 and J usage is TRBJ2-1; TRBD2 is a possible D gene (6 bases). V dropped 4 bases and J dropped 7 bases, with 17 bases sitting between them. The V gene's germline CDR1 is ENHRY and CDR2 SYGVKD. The CDR3 extends over 15 amino acids. This CDR3 reads CAISVTGVQGNEQFF. The CDR3 coding sequence is TGTGCCATCAGTGTTACGGGGGTCCAGGGTAATGAGCAGTTCTTC.

CDR3 protein: CASDSPGQRQRPLHF. CDR3 coding DNA: TGTGCCAGCGACTCTCCGGGACAGCGACAAAGGCCCCTCCACTTT. The rearrangement joins TRBV11-2 to TRBJ1-6, with 7 nucleotides matching TRBD1. Germline V gene data show CDR1 as SGHAT and CDR2 as FQNNGV. The trim removed 8 bases at V and 13 bases at J, leaving 17 bases unmatched. The CDR3 has 15 amino acids.

This clonotype was counted only a few times. The J gene is TRBJ2-5, the V gene TRBV7-9; D is ambiguous. V was pared by 5 bases and J by 1 base, with 8 bases between. The CDR3 is 13 amino acids. Germline loops: CDR1 SEHNR, CDR2 FQNEAQ (reference sequence). The CDR3: CASSHRSQETQYF. In DNA form, the CDR3 reads TGTGCCAGCAGCCACCGTAGCCAAGAGACCCAGTACTTC.

This clonotype was counted many times. The chain links TRBV5-1 to TRBJ2-1, with 10 nucleotides matching TRBD2. V shed 2 bases, J shed 5 bases, and the junction held 10 bases outside the gene matches. This CDR3 contains 17 residues. CDR1 is SGHRS, CDR2 YFSETQ, per germline. CDR3 nucleotides: TGCGCCAGCAGCTTAACAAAAGGACTAGCGGAGGACAATGAGCAGTTCTTC. Translating gives CASSLTKGLAEDNEQFF.

This clonotype was counted at least ten times. CDR3 DNA: TGTGCCACCTCGAAGGACAGGGAACCCAATGAGCAGTTCTTC. Translated: CATSKDREPNEQFF. The V call is TRBV28, the J call TRBJ2-1; 8 nucleotides match TRBD1. The length of the CDR3 is 14 residues. Unmatched junction bases numbered 11, after V lost 10 bases and J lost 6 bases. Germline loops: CDR1 MDHEN, CDR2 SYDVKM.

J is TRBJ2-7 and V is TRBV20-1, with D perhaps matching TRBD1 (5 bases). Germline CDR1 reads DFQATT; CDR2 reads SNEGSKA (reference sequence). The CDR3 is made up of 12 amino acids. V was clipped by 3 bases and J by 4 bases, with 10 bases between them. The CDR3: CSASPTAYEQYF. CDR3 coding DNA: TGCAGTGCTAGCCCGACAGCGTACGAGCAGTACTTC.

A note on this clonotype: A much bigger clone sits one base away, suggesting this may be a read error. The V and J genes are TRBV6-2 or TRBV6-3 and TRBJ2-6, with 11 bases aligning to TRBD1. The CDR3 is 19 residues long. Germline lookup yields CDR1 MNHEY and CDR2 SVGEGT. V lost 4 bases, J lost 1 base, and 9 bases stayed unmatched. The DNA for the CDR3 is TGTGCCAGCAGTTCGTCGGACAGGGGGCGGCTATCTGGGGCCAACGTCCTGACTTTC. Encoded protein: CASSSSDRGRLSGANVLTF.